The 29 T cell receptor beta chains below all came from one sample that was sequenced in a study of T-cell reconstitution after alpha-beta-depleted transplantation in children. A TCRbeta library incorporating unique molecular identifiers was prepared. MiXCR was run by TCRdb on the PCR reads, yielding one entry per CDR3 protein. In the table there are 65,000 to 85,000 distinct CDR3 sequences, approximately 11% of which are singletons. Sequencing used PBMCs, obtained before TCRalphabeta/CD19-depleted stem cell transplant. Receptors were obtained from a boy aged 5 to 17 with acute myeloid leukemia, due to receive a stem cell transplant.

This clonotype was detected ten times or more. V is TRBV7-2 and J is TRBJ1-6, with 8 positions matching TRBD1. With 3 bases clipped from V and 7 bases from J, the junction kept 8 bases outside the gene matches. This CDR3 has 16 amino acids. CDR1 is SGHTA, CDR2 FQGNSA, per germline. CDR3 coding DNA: TGTGCCAGCAGCTTTACAGGGGGGGTTAGGAATTCACCCCTCCACTTT. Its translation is CASSFTGGVRNSPLHF.

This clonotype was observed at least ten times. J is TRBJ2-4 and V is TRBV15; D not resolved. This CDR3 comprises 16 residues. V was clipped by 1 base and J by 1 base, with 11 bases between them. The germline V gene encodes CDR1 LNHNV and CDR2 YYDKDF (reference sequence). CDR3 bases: TGTGCCACCAGCAGAGGCCCCCCCGTCGCCAAAAACATTCAGTACTTC. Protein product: CATSRGPPVAKNIQYF.

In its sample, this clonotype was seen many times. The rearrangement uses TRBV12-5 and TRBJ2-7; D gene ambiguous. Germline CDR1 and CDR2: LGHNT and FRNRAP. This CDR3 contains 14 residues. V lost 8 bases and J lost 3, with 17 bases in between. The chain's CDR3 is CASSLSGPNYEQYF. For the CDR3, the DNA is TGTGCTAGTTCCCTTTCCGGTCCGAACTACGAGCAGTACTTC.

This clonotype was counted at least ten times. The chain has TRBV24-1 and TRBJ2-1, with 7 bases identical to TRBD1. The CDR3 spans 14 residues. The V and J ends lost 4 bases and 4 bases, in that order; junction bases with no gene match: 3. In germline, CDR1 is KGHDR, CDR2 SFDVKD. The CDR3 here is CATSDPGQYNEQFF. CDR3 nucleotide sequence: TGTGCCACCAGTGACCCGGGACAGTACAATGAGCAGTTCTTC.

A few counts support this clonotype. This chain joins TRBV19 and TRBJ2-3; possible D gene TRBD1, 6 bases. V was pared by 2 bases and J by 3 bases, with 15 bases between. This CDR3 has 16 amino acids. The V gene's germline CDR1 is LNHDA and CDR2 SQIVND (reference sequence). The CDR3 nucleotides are TGTGCCAGTAGTATAAAGGGGGACCGCCCGACAGATACGCAGTATTTT. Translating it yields CASSIKGDRPTDTQYF.

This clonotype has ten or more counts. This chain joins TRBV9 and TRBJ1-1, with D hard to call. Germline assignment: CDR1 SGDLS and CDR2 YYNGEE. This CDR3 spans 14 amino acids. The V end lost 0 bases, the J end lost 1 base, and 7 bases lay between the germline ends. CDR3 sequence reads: CASSVGGTNTEAFF. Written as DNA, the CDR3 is TGTGCCAGCAGCGTAGGAGGCACGAACACTGAAGCTTTCTTT.

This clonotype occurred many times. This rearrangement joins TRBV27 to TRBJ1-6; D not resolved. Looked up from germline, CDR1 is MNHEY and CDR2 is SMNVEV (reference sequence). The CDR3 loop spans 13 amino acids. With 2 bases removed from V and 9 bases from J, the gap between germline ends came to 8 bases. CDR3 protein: CASSLAGSSPLHF. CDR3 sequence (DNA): TGTGCCAGCAGTTTAGCTGGTAGTTCACCCCTCCACTTT.

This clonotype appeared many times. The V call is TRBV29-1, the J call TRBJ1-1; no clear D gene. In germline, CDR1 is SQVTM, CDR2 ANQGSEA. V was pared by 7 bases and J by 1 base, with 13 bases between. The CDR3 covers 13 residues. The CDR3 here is CSGGREPNTEAFF. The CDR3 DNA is TGCAGCGGGGGAAGGGAGCCGAACACTGAAGCTTTCTTT.

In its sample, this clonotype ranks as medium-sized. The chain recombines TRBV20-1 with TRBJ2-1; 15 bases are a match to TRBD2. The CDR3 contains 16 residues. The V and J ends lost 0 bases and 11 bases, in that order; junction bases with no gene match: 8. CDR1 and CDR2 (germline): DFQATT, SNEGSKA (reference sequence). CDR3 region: CSARELGLAGGPKQFF. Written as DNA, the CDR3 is TGCAGTGCTAGAGAGTTAGGACTAGCGGGAGGGCCTAAGCAGTTCTTC.

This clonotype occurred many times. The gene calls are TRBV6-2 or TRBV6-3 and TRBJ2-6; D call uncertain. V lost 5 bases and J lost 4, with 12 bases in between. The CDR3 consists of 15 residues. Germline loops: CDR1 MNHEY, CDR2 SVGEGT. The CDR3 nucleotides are TGTGCCAGCAGTCGTGAGGTGTACGGGGCCAACGTCCTGACTTTC. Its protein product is CASSREVYGANVLTF.

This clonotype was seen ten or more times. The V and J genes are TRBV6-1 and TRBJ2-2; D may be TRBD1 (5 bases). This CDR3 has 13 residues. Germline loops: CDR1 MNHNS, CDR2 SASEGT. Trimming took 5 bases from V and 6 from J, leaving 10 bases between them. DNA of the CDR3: TGTGCCAGCAGTCCTGGACACCCCGGGGAGCTGTTTTTT. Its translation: CASSPGHPGELFF.

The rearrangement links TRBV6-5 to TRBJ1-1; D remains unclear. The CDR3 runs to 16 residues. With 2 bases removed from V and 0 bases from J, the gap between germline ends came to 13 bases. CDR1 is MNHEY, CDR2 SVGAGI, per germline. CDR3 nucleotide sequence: TGTGCCAGCAGTTACATTCCAAAAATAATGAACACTGAAGCTTTCTTT. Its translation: CASSYIPKIMNTEAFF.

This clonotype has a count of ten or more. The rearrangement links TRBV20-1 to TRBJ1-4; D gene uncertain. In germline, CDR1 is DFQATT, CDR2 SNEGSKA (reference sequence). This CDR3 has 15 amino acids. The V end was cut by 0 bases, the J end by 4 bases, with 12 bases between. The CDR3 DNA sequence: TGCAGTGCTAGAGATCGATCAGGAAATAATGAAAAACTGTTTTTT. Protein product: CSARDRSGNNEKLFF.

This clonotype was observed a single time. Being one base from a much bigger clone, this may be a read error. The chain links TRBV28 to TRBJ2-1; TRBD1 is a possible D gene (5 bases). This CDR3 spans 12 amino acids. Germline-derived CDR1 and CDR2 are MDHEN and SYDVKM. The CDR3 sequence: CASILQETSEFF. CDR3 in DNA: TGTGCCAGCATTTTACAGGAAACTTCGGAGTTCTTC.

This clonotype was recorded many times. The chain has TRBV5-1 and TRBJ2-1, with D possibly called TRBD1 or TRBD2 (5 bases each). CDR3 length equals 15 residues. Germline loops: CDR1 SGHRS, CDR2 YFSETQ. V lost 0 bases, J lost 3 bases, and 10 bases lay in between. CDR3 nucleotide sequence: TGCGCCAGCAGCTTGGGGGGGTTCAGCTACAATGAGCAGTTCTTC. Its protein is CASSLGGFSYNEQFF. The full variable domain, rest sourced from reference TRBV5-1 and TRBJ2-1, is KAGVTQTPRYLIKTRGQQVTLSCSPISGHRSVSWYQQTPGQGLQFLFEYFSETQRNKGNFPGRFSGRQFSNSRSEMNVSTLELGDSALYLCASSLGGFSYNEQFFGPGTRLTVL.

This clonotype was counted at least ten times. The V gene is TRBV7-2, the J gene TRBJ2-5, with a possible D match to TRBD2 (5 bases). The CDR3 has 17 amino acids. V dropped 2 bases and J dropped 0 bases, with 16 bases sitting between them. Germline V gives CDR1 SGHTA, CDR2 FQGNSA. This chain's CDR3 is CASSLLSRADYQETQYF. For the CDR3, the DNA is TGTGCCAGCAGCTTATTGTCGAGGGCGGATTACCAAGAGACCCAGTACTTC.

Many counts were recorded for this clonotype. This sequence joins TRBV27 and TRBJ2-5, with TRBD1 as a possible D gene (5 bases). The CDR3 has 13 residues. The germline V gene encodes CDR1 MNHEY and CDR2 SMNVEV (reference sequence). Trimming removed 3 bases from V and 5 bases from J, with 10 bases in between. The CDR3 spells CASSFWGPETQYF. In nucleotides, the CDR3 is TGTGCCAGCAGTTTCTGGGGCCCGGAGACCCAGTACTTC.

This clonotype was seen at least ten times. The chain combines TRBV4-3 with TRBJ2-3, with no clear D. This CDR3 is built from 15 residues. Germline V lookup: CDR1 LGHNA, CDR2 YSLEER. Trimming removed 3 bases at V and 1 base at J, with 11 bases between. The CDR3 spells CASSQDQLGTDTQYF. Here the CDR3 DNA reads TGCGCCAGCAGCCAGGACCAGCTGGGCACAGATACGCAGTATTTT.

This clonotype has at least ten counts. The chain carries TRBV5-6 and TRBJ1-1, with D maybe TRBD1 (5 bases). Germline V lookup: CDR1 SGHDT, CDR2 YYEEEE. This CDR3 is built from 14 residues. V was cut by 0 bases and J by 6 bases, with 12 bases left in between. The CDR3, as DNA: TGTGCCAGCAGCTTGGACGGGGGTTGGGCTGAAGCTTTCTTT. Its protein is CASSLDGGWAEAFF.

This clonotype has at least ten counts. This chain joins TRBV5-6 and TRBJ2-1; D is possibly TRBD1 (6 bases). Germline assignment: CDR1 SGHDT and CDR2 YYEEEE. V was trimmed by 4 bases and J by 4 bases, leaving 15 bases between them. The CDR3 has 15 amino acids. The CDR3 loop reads CASSPWGTYYNEQFF. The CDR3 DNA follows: TGTGCCAGCAGCCCGTGGGGGACATATTACAATGAGCAGTTCTTC.

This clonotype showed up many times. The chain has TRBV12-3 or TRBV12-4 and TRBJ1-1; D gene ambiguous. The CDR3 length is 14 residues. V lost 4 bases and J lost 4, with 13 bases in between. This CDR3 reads CASSYSFKTTEAFF. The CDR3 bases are TGTGCCAGCAGTTACAGTTTTAAGACCACTGAAGCTTTCTTT.

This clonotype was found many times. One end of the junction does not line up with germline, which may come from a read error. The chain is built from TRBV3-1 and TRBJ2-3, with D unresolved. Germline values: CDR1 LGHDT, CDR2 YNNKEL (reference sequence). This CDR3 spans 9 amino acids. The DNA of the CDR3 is TGTGCCAGCAGCCAAGACGATTTCTTT. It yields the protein CASSQDDFF.

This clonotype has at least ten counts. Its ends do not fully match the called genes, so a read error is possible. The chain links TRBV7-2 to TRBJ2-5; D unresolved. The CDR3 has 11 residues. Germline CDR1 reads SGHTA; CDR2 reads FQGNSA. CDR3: CANSLIETQYF. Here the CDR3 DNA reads TGTGCCAACAGCTTAATAGAGACCCAGTACTTC.

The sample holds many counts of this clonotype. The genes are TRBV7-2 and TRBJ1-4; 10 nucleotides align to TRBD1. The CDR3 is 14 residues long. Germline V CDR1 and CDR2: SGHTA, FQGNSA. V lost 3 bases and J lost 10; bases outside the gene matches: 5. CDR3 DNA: TGTGCCAGCAGCTTGCGGGACAGGGGCCCAAAACTGTTTTTT. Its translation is CASSLRDRGPKLFF.

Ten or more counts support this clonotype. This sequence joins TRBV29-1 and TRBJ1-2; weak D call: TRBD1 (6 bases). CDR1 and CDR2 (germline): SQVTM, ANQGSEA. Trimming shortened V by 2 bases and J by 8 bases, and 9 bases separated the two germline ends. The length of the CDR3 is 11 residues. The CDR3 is CSVESGGGYTF. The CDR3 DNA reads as TGCAGCGTTGAATCGGGGGGCGGCTACACCTTC.

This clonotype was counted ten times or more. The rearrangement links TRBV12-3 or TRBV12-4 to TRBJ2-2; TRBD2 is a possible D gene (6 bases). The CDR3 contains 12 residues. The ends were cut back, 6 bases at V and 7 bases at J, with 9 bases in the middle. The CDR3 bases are TGTGCCAGCAGCCCGGGGGTCGGGGAGCTGTTTTTT. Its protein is CASSPGVGELFF.

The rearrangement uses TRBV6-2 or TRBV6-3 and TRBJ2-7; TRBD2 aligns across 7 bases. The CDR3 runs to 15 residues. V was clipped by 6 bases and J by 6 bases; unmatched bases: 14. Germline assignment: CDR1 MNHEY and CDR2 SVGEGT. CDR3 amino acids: CASSPLGGPFGEQYF. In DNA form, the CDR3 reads TGTGCCAGCAGCCCGTTGGGAGGGCCATTCGGCGAGCAGTACTTC.

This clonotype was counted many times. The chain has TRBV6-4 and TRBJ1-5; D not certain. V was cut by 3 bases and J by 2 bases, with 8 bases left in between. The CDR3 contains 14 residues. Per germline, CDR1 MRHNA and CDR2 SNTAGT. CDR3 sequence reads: CASSEAGGNQPQHF. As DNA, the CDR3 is TGTGCCAGCAGTGAAGCCGGGGGCAATCAGCCCCAGCATTTT.

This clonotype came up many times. The CDR3 DNA sequence: TGTGCCACCAGTGACCTCGACAGCCCTCAGCCCCAGCATTTT. This gives the protein CATSDLDSPQPQHF. The rearrangement joins TRBV24-1 to TRBJ1-5; perhaps TRBD1 as D (5 bases). Germline-derived CDR1 and CDR2 are KGHDR and SFDVKD. V was clipped by 4 bases and J by 6 bases, with 12 bases between them. The CDR3 runs to 14 residues.